The rows below give T cell receptor beta chains drawn from one sample of a study of pediatric ulcerative colitis. The data were produced by immunoSEQ multiplex PCR, yet TCRdb's version contains in-frame clones alone and is incomplete. This sample has tens of thousands of clones, with about 80% found just once. The sequenced material came from blood. The receptors were gathered from a boy younger than 18 with moderate ulcerative colitis. CDR3s include the opening cysteine and the closing phenylalanine or tryptophan. A D gene is named only where the DNA matches it firmly. For some rows the clone size is stated as once, few or many, or as a class when expanded; others skip it.

V	D	J	size	CDR3	DNA
TRBV11-2	TRBD2	TRBJ2-1	NA	CASSEQVTSGVSYNEQFF	TGTGCCAGCAGCGAACAGGTGACTAGCGGGGTGTCCTACAATGAGCAGTTCTTC
TRBV11-3	TRBD1	TRBJ1-1	NA	CASSYRGDREAFF	TGTGCCAGCAGCTACCGAGGGGACAGAGAAGCTTTCTTT
TRBV6-1	NA	TRBJ1-5	NA	CASSERIGIRGSNQPQHF	TGTGCCAGCAGTGAACGGATCGGGATAAGGGGGAGCAATCAGCCCCAGCATTTT
TRBV27	NA	TRBJ2-1	NA	CASSIRRAAGNEQFF	TGTGCCAGCAGTATTCGGAGGGCCGCCGGGAATGAGCAGTTCTTC
TRBV5-6	NA	TRBJ2-5	NA	CASSLFAALTQETQYF	TGTGCCAGCAGCTTGTTTGCGGCGCTGACCCAAGAGACCCAGTACTTC
TRBV6-1	NA	TRBJ1-2	NA	CASAINGYTF	TGTGCCAGCGCTATTAACGGCTACACCTTC
TRBV19	NA	TRBJ2-2	NA	CASSSGWGNTGELFF	TGTGCCAGTAGTAGCGGGTGGGGGAACACCGGGGAGCTGTTTTTT
TRBV13	TRBD1	TRBJ1-3	NA	CASSGTGGVYTIYF	TGTGCCAGCAGCGGGACAGGGGGAGTATACACCATATATTTT
TRBV19	NA	TRBJ1-2	NA	CASSIGQSYGYTF	TGTGCCAGTAGTATAGGCCAGTCCTATGGCTACACCTTC
TRBV2	TRBD1	TRBJ1-5	few	CASKLQRGQQKSNQPQHF	TGTGCCAGCAAATTACAGCGGGGACAGCAAAAATCCAATCAGCCCCAGCATTTT
TRBV7-3	NA	TRBJ2-3	once	CASSTSAPDTQYF	TGTGCCAGCAGCACCTCAGCGCCAGATACGCAGTATTTT
TRBV19	NA	TRBJ2-7	NA	CASSPPGVHEQYF	TGTGCCAGTAGTCCCCCAGGAGTCCACGAGCAGTACTTC
TRBV2	TRBD1	TRBJ1-2	NA	CASSGTGGWYGYTF	TGTGCCAGCAGTGGGACAGGGGGTTGGTATGGCTACACCTTC
TRBV2	TRBD2	TRBJ2-3	NA	CASSAPPGSGSRTDTQYF	TGTGCCAGCAGTGCCCCCCCAGGTAGCGGGTCCCGCACAGATACGCAGTATTTT
TRBV11-3	TRBD2	TRBJ2-1	NA	CASSPGTSGGDEQFF	TGTGCCAGCAGCCCCGGGACTAGCGGGGGGGATGAGCAGTTCTTC
TRBV29-1	NA	TRBJ2-7	NA	CSVAPSGFHEQYF	TGCAGCGTCGCACCTAGTGGTTTCCACGAGCAGTACTTC
TRBV2	NA	TRBJ1-2	NA	CASSPQGWVAANYGYTF	TGTGCCAGCAGCCCCCAGGGTTGGGTGGCAGCTAACTATGGCTACACCTTC
TRBV9	NA	TRBJ1-4	once	CASSVEAALGGEKLFF	TGTGCCAGCAGCGTAGAAGCAGCTCTGGGGGGTGAAAAACTGTTTTTT
TRBV7-3	TRBD1	TRBJ2-7	NA	CASSSRGQLRYEQYF	TGTGCCAGCAGCTCCAGGGGACAGCTCCGGTACGAGCAGTACTTC
TRBV5-1	TRBD1	TRBJ2-6	once	CASSLRTGSSGANVLTF	TGCGCCAGCAGCTTAAGGACAGGAAGCTCTGGGGCCAACGTCCTGACTTTC
TRBV7-9	NA	TRBJ1-1	NA	CASSFGEIAEAFF	TGTGCCAGCAGCTTCGGGGAAATCGCTGAAGCTTTCTTT
TRBV5-1	NA	TRBJ2-5	NA	CASRTSQETQYF	TGCGCCAGCAGAACATCACAAGAGACCCAGTACTTC
TRBV10-3	NA	TRBJ2-3	NA	CAIKGADGTDTQYF	TGTGCCATCAAAGGGGCGGATGGCACAGATACGCAGTATTTT
TRBV19	NA	TRBJ2-1	NA	CASSRSSGSYNEQFF	TGTGCCAGTAGTCGGAGTAGCGGCTCCTACAATGAGCAGTTCTTC
TRBV6-5	NA	TRBJ1-4	NA	CASSPRGAGEKLFF	TGTGCCAGCAGTCCCAGGGGCGCCGGAGAAAAACTGTTTTTT
TRBV19	NA	TRBJ2-6	NA	CASSFPAGVGANVLTF	TGTGCCAGTAGTTTTCCTGCAGGGGTTGGGGCCAACGTCCTGACTTTC
TRBV7-2	TRBD2	TRBJ2-7	NA	CASSNEGSGTYEQYF	TGTGCCAGCAGCAACGAGGGTAGCGGGACGTACGAGCAGTACTTC
TRBV11-2	NA	TRBJ2-1	once	CASSPWDGEYNEQFF	TGTGCCAGCAGCCCGTGGGACGGGGAATACAATGAGCAGTTCTTC